This T cell receptor (beta chain) came from a study of control samples from healthy donors and cancer patients. Assay used: immunoSEQ multiplex PCR; TCRdb lists only in-frame clones, some missing. Among nearly 35,000 clones listed, 85% to 95% were seen once. The CDR3 extends over 15 amino acids. Trimming cost V 3 bases and J 0 bases, with 9 bases left between them. The V gene's germline CDR1 is LNHDA and CDR2 SQIVND (reference sequence). This sequence joins TRBV19 and TRBJ1-5; maybe TRBD1 (5 bases). The source of this sequence is a man in his forties with colorectal cancer. The sequencing sample was made of PBMCs. The CDR3 bases are TGTGCCAGTAGTATCGACAGTTATAGCAATCAGCCCCAGCATTTT. Translated, it gives CASSIDSYSNQPQHF.